This T cell receptor (beta chain) was sequenced in a study of T cell responses to AZD1222 COVID-19 vaccine. The study, taken as a whole, reports: Once two AZD1222 doses were given, Spike-specific TCR breadth and depth went up. Among those given AZD1222, only six or seven were seropositive at baseline.

Sequenced by immunoSEQ multiplex PCR; TCRdb stores in-frame clones only, minus some. The profile shows 100,000 to 150,000 clones, approximately 94% of them singletons. V was pared by 3 bases and J by 4 bases, with 4 bases of the junction left unmatched. CDR3 length: 15 residues. The germline V gene has CDR1 KGHSH and CDR2 LQKENI. Regarding this clone: Its specificity is not known.

The specimen was peripheral blood, collected on day 0 of AZD1222 vaccination. The TCR was taken from an adult in good health. This chain uses TRBV18 with TRBJ2-5; 11 positions match TRBD1. CDR3 sequence (DNA): TGTGCCAGCTCACCGCTGGGACAGGGGGTAGAGACCCAGTACTTC. Translation gives CASSPLGQGVETQYF.